This T cell receptor beta chain was identified during a study of identifying expanded T cells in peripheral blood. The repertoire was sequenced with immunoSEQ multiplex PCR; TCRdb's copy has only in-frame clones and lacks some. This sample has about 100,000 clones, with 80% to 90% found just once. On this clone: Its antigen is unknown.

During the collection period, no donor immune events like infections were recorded. The study, taken as a whole, reports: Differentially abundant clones: about 1.3 between replicates, about 15 at roughly 15 days, 19 at four. Across healthy donors, higher total template counts meant significantly greater roughly two-week count variance.

This CDR3 is 16 amino acids long. Germline V CDR1 and CDR2: PRHDT, FYEKMQ (reference sequence). V was trimmed by 5 bases and J by 0 bases, leaving 11 bases between them. The TCR originated in a person between 18 and 75 years old in good health. The gene calls are TRBV13 and TRBJ2-6; the D is unclear. Input material: blood. The chain's CDR3 is CASSARRFSGANVLTF. CDR3 in DNA: TGTGCCAGCAGCGCCCGACGCTTCTCTGGGGCCAACGTCCTGACTTTC.